This TCR beta chain was recorded in a study of molecular identifiers for immune sequencing clone quantification. Bulk TCR libraries were made with methods that had been previously described and with listed TCR primers. TCRdb used MiXCR to reprocess the PCR reads, holding one entry per CDR3 protein. The sample shows 85,000 to 100,000 distinct CDR3 sequences, 24% of them seen only once. CDR1 and CDR2 (germline): MNHEY, SVGEGT. V dropped 4 bases and J dropped 5; count of bases not matched to a gene: 6. CDR3 length equals 14 residues. This clonotype was recorded many times. The sequence was collected from a human donor in good health. Some libraries in this study had Jurkat cell RNA spiked in. The gene calls are TRBV6-2 or TRBV6-3 and TRBJ2-7; 9 nucleotides align to TRBD2. Sequenced sample: naive CD8+ T cells from blood, with Jurkat cell RNA spiked in. Subset reported: FACS-sorted CD8+CD4-CCR7+CD45RA+ naive T cells. Here the CDR3 reads CASSLAGGPHEQYF. As DNA, the CDR3 is TGTGCCAGCAGTTTGGCGGGAGGGCCCCACGAGCAGTACTTC.